What follows describes a single TCR beta chain. The antigen is not known. The V segment lost 2 bases and the J segment 8 bases; nucleotides outside the gene matches: 11. Germline lookup yields CDR1 SGHRS and CDR2 YFSETQ. The CDR3 is made up of 17 amino acids. A single record per CDR3 protein comes from TCRdb applying MiXCR to the 5' RACE reads. The sample has roughly 500,000 distinct CDR3 sequences, about 19% seen once. This sample was included in a study of T cells after yellow fever vaccination. Turning to the study itself: SMART-Seq v4 Ultra Low Input handled preparation of low-cell-number fractions.

Points from the study as a whole: One caveat is that FACS-sorted repertoires could contain abundant clonotypes contaminating from the bulk population. A large majority of primary-vaccination clones showed up again after the booster (roughly 96% CD4, around 85% CD8). The secondary T-cell response peaked on day 5, not day 15, but was weaker.

The receptor was derived from a man aged 25-40 years who received the YFV17D yellow fever vaccine. This material consisted of PBMCs, taken 15 days after the yellow fever booster vaccination. This chain joins TRBV5-1 and TRBJ2-1; 12 nucleotides line up with TRBD2. The DNA of the CDR3 is TGCGCCAGCAGCTTAGCTGGACTAGCGGGATCCCCGGATGAGCAGTTCTTC. This gives the protein CASSLAGLAGSPDEQFF.